A selection of T cell receptor beta chains follows, all from one sample in a study of PD-1 blockade in classical Hodgkin lymphoma. Sequencing used immunoSEQ multiplex PCR; TCRdb keeps in-frame clones, though not all of them. The table has roughly 94,000 clones, approximately 94% seen once. The source material was peripheral blood mononuclear cells (PBMCs), sampled before the fourth cycle of nivolumab. Receptors were obtained from a human donor with classical Hodgkin lymphoma. Both conserved end residues are part of each CDR3. The order of the fields is CDR3 length, J gene, V gene, D gene, clone size, CDR3 protein, CDR3 DNA. A D gene is named only where the DNA matches it firmly. Size values are once, few and many counts, or a class for expanded clones, and some rows have none.

>15|TRBJ2-7|TRBV12-2|-|-
CASRSREDRSYEQYF
TGTGCAAGTCGCTCCCGGGAGGACCGGTCCTACGAGCAGTACTTC
>16|TRBJ2-7|TRBV27|TRBD2|-
CASWPSGLAGVYEQYF
TGTGCCAGCTGGCCCTCAGGACTAGCGGGAGTCTACGAGCAGTACTTC
>12|TRBJ2-7|TRBV7-9|-|-
CASSSSLYEQYF
TGTGCCAGCAGCTCCTCACTGTACGAGCAGTACTTC
>11|TRBJ2-1|TRBV11-2|-|-
CASSPSNEQFF
TGTGCCAGCAGCCCGAGCAATGAGCAGTTCTTC
>11|TRBJ1-2|TRBV20-1|-|-
CSAIPWRGYTF
TGCAGTGCTATCCCCTGGCGGGGCTACACCTTC
>13|TRBJ2-2|TRBV29-1|TRBD1|once
CSAWTGNTGELFF
TGCAGCGCTTGGACAGGGAACACCGGGGAGCTGTTTTTT
>15|TRBJ2-3|TRBV10-3|-|-
CAISDLGTSTDTQYF
TGTGCCATCAGCGACCTGGGGACCAGCACAGATACGCAGTATTTT
>14|TRBJ2-3|TRBV2|-|-
CASSEALATDTQYF
TGTGCCAGCAGTGAGGCCCTTGCTACAGATACGCAGTATTTT
>19|TRBJ2-3|TRBV4-1|TRBD2|once
CASSHDPGLVGSPADTQYF
TGCGCCAGCAGCCATGACCCAGGACTAGTTGGTTCCCCCGCAGATACGCAGTATTTT
>16|TRBJ2-7|TRBV7-9|-|-
CASSTQPPDLRGKQYF
TGTGCCAGCAGCACTCAACCCCCGGACCTCCGGGGGAAGCAGTACTTC
>14|TRBJ2-7|TRBV18|-|-
CASSPDGEASEQYF
TGTGCCAGCTCACCAGACGGAGAAGCTAGCGAGCAGTACTTC
>18|TRBJ2-3|TRBV21-1|-|-
CASSTRVSGGGFTDTQYF
TGTGCCAGCAGCACGCGGGTTAGCGGGGGGGGATTCACAGATACGCAGTATTTT
>13|TRBJ2-3|TRBV10-1|-|-
CASQRQGTDTQYF
TGCGCCAGCCAACGACAGGGCACAGATACGCAGTATTTT
>13|TRBJ1-2|TRBV28|-|-
CASSLGGNYGYTF
TGTGCCAGCAGTTTGGGAGGGAACTATGGCTACACCTTC
>13|TRBJ1-2|TRBV18|-|-
CASSPGPGDGYTF
TGTGCCAGCTCACCTGGCCCAGGGGATGGCTACACCTTC
>14|TRBJ2-7|TRBV27|-|-
CASSFGTSPREQYF
TGTGCCAGCAGTTTTGGGACTTCCCCTCGGGAGCAGTACTTC
>15|TRBJ2-1|TRBV27|TRBD2|-
CASSLYGGGGGEQFF
TGTGCCAGCAGTTTATATGGCGGGGGGGGTGGTGAGCAGTTCTTC
>16|TRBJ1-2|TRBV9|-|-
CASSPGGGPGRYGYTF
TGTGCCAGCAGCCCGGGAGGTGGGCCAGGGCGGTATGGCTACACCTTC
>20|TRBJ2-1|TRBV7-8|TRBD2|once
CASSFLLGTSGRDAYNEQFF
TGTGCCAGCAGCTTTTTGCTGGGGACTAGCGGGAGGGACGCCTACAATGAGCAGTTCTTC
>14|TRBJ1-1|TRBV30|-|few
CAWSRDSRNTEAFF
TGTGCCTGGAGTAGGGACTCCAGGAACACTGAAGCTTTCTTT
>12|TRBJ2-7|TRBV30|-|-
CAWSDTGYEQYF
TGTGCCTGGAGTGACACAGGCTACGAGCAGTACTTC
>14|TRBJ2-1|TRBV19|-|-
CASSIWTGINEQFF
TGTGCCAGTAGTATATGGACGGGCATTAATGAGCAGTTCTTC
>16|TRBJ2-2|TRBV5-1|TRBD2|-
CASSSSGRMSTGELFF
TGCGCCAGCAGCTCTAGCGGGAGAATGAGCACCGGGGAGCTGTTTTTT
>12|TRBJ2-5|TRBV5-1|-|few
CASSLEQETQYF
TGCGCCAGCAGCTTGGAGCAGGAGACCCAGTACTTC
>16|TRBJ1-2|TRBV30|-|-
CAWSVVSDSPRDGYTF
TGTGCCTGGAGTGTTGTATCCGACTCCCCCCGCGATGGCTACACCTTC
>15|TRBJ2-3|TRBV7-7|TRBD2|-
CASSMTSGSTDTQYF
TGTGCTAGCAGCATGACTAGCGGGAGTACAGATACGCAGTATTTT
>12|TRBJ1-2|TRBV29-1|-|-
CSVEDRHYGYTF
TGCAGCGTTGAAGATCGACACTATGGCTACACCTTC
>14|TRBJ1-2|TRBV15|TRBD1|-
CATRRQGRVYGYTF
TGTGCCACCAGGCGACAGGGCCGGGTCTATGGCTACACCTTC
>11|TRBJ2-7|TRBV20-1|-|-
CSATGWYEQYF
TGCAGTGCGACAGGATGGTACGAGCAGTACTTC
>13|TRBJ1-2|TRBV10-2|-|-
CASGVCGSYGYTF
TGCGCCAGCGGGGTTTGTGGGAGCTATGGCTACACCTTC
>16|TRBJ2-7|TRBV5-5|TRBD1|-
CASSLGSGQVRYEQYF
TGTGCCAGCAGCTTGGGATCTGGACAGGTTCGCTACGAGCAGTACTTC
>15|TRBJ2-1|TRBV7-3|TRBD2|-
CASSPGTSGYNEQFF
TGTGCCAGCAGCCCTGGGACTAGCGGCTACAATGAGCAGTTCTTC
>14|TRBJ2-3|TRBV9|TRBD1|-
CASSLGQGTDTQYF
TGTGCCAGCAGCTTGGGACAGGGGACAGATACGCAGTATTTT
>14|TRBJ2-5|TRBV5-4|TRBD1|-
CASSFGQGVETQYF
TGTGCCAGCAGCTTCGGACAGGGAGTGGAGACCCAGTACTTC
>17|TRBJ2-2|TRBV28|TRBD1|-
CASSVTGTGDLTGELFF
TGTGCCAGCAGTGTGACCGGGACAGGGGACCTCACCGGGGAGCTGTTTTTT